This paragraph covers one T cell receptor beta chain sequence. The CDR3 sequence is 14 residues long. CDR1 and CDR2 from the germline V gene are SGHTA and FQGNSA. V was shortened by 0 bases and J by 5 bases, with 8 bases between the two germline ends. Original processing methods: Estimates of nucleated cell counts were drawn from the amplification of reference gene primers. Using immunoSEQ multiplex PCR, the repertoire was profiled, and TCRdb retains in-frame clones only, with some absent. V, J and clone size derive from that table, while D and trimming were established from the DNA sequence. The table has over 350,000 clones, about 87% seen once. The data are from a study of blood T cell repertoires in COVID-19. Study in general: COVID-19 samples from acute and convalescent phases originated in the United States, Italy and Spain. T cells, B-cell-depleted T cells, or PBMCs provided the cDNA or gDNA that served as material.

The chain links TRBV7-2 to TRBJ2-1; D is uncertain. Sequencing used PBMCs or T cells enriched from blood (not recorded which). The TCR originated in a woman in her forties or fifties who had recovered from COVID-19. DNA of the CDR3: TGTGCCAGCAGCTTAGCGCGGCTAAACAATGAGCAGTTCTTC. It yields the protein CASSLARLNNEQFF.